Below are 24 T cell receptor beta chains sequenced from a single sample in a study of blood T cell repertoires in COVID-19. Profiling relied on immunoSEQ multiplex PCR, and the TCRdb table lists in-frame clones only, not all of them. Counted here are roughly 110,000 clones, approximately 80% occurring once; the ten biggest clones make up 0.8% to 0.9%. Sequencing used peripheral blood. These receptors were taken from a woman aged 65 to 85 with acute or convalescent COVID-19.

The chain carries TRBV28 and TRBJ1-1; 10 bases are shared with TRBD1. The CDR3 loop spans 15 amino acids. CDR1 MDHEN and CDR2 SYDVKM come from the germline V gene. Losses at the gene ends were 3 bases for V and 4 bases for J; bases not matched to a gene: 5. CDR3 in amino acids: CASSLGQGPRTEAFF. CDR3 sequence (DNA): TGTGCCAGCAGTTTGGGACAGGGGCCCCGCACTGAAGCTTTCTTT. The whole variable domain, filled in from reference TRBV28 and TRBJ1-1, reads DVKVTQSSRYLVKRTGEKVFLECVQDMDHENMFWYRQDPGLGLRLIYFSYDVKMKEKGDIPEGYSVSREKKERFSLILESASTNQTSMYLCASSLGQGPRTEAFFGQGTRLTVV.

This chain links TRBV28 with TRBJ1-1, with D maybe TRBD1 (6 bases). The CDR3 contains 12 residues. Deletions cut 7 bases from V and 8 bases from J, with 14 bases between. The V gene's germline CDR1 is MDHEN and CDR2 SYDVKM. CDR3 residues: CASTLFTGEAFF. The CDR3 DNA is TGTGCCAGCACCCTCTTCACAGGGGAAGCTTTCTTT.

The chain combines TRBV5-1 with TRBJ1-2; 10 bases are a match to TRBD1. The trim removed 4 bases at V and 11 bases at J, leaving 8 bases unmatched. Per the germline V gene, CDR1 is SGHRS and CDR2 is YFSETQ. This CDR3 is 13 amino acids long. The DNA for the CDR3 is TGCGCCAGCAGCCCGGGACAGGGGAGCTTGTACACCTTC. Translated, it gives CASSPGQGSLYTF.

The CDR3: CASSFQTGAYTGELFF. CDR3 DNA: TGTGCCAGCAGTTTCCAGACAGGGGCGTACACCGGGGAGCTGTTTTTT. The genes are TRBV27 and TRBJ2-2; 8 bases line up with TRBD1. Germline CDR1 reads MNHEY; CDR2 reads SMNVEV (reference sequence). V lost 3 bases and J lost 3; bases outside the gene matches: 6. The CDR3 covers 16 residues.

The J gene is TRBJ2-2, the V gene TRBV19; 8 bases agree with TRBD1. CDR3 length equals 16 residues. The V gene's germline CDR1 is LNHDA and CDR2 SQIVND (reference sequence). The ends lost 6 bases at V and 5 bases at J; junction bases unmatched: 11. The CDR3 nucleotides are TGTGCCAGTAGCCCTCACCGGACAGGGAAAACCGGGGAGCTGTTTTTT. Protein product: CASSPHRTGKTGELFF.

The rearrangement joins TRBV11-3 to TRBJ2-3; 8 bases map to TRBD1. Germline assignment: CDR1 SGHNT and CDR2 YENEEA. The CDR3 extends over 15 amino acids. Losses at the gene ends were 5 bases for V and 5 bases for J; bases not matched to a gene: 9. The CDR3 DNA reads TGTGCCAGCAGCCCCGGACAGGGAGGTGAAGATACGCAGTATTTT. This codes for CASSPGQGGEDTQYF.

This clone was seen only a few times. The chain has TRBV6-5 and TRBJ1-1; D unresolved. Germline values: CDR1 MNHEY, CDR2 SVGAGI. V lost 10 bases to trimming and J lost 2 bases, with 5 bases between them. The CDR3 consists of 10 residues. For the CDR3, the DNA is TGTGCCACCTTCAACACTGAAGCTTTCTTT. Translated: CATFNTEAFF.

The chain links TRBV5-1 to TRBJ1-1; 9 bases map to TRBD1. CDR3 length equals 17 residues. CDR1 and CDR2 (germline): SGHRS, YFSETQ. Trimming cost V 7 bases and J 0 bases; bases outside gene matches: 13. CDR3 sequence (DNA): TGCGCCAGCGGATCGGGACAGGGAGCGGTGATGAACACTGAAGCTTTCTTT. Its translation is CASGSGQGAVMNTEAFF.

The chain combines TRBV7-9 with TRBJ2-3, with 8 bases aligning to TRBD2. V was clipped by 5 bases and J by 0 bases; unmatched bases: 7. From germline, CDR1 is SEHNR and CDR2 FQNEAQ (reference sequence). The CDR3 is 16 residues long. CDR3 protein: CASSARSGSSTDTQYF. As DNA, the CDR3 is TGTGCCAGCAGCGCACGGAGCGGGAGTAGCACAGATACGCAGTATTTT.

This rearrangement joins TRBV14 to TRBJ2-5; D is undetermined. This CDR3 contains 13 residues. Germline CDR1 is SGHDN and CDR2 is FVKESK. V lost 4 bases and J 5 bases, leaving 11 bases between the germline ends. Written as DNA, the CDR3 is TGTGCCAGCAGCCCCCTTCCCGGGGAGACCCAGTACTTC. Its protein product is CASSPLPGETQYF.

J is TRBJ2-3 and V is TRBV18, with a possible D match to TRBD2 (6 bases). CDR3 size: 16 residues. Between the trimmed V and J ends, which lost 3 bases and 0 bases, there was a span of 13 bases. Germline V gene sequence: CDR1 KGHSH, CDR2 LQKENI. The CDR3 protein is CASSPQGGRSTDTQYF. CDR3 DNA: TGTGCCAGCTCACCCCAGGGAGGACGAAGCACAGATACGCAGTATTTT.

J is TRBJ2-7 and V is TRBV12-2; the D call in the table, TRBD1, was not verified against the DNA. TRBV12-2 is described as a pseudogene. CDR3 size: 14 residues. CDR3 in DNA: TGTGCAAGTCGCCCTCGGACAGGGGCCTACGAGCAGTACTTC. Translated, it gives CASRPRTGAYEQYF.

The chain combines TRBV11-2 with TRBJ2-7; a possible D gene is TRBD1 (5 bases). V was pared by 1 base and J by 2 bases, with 12 bases between. CDR1 SGHAT and CDR2 FQNNGV come from the germline V gene. The CDR3 is made up of 15 amino acids. CDR3 sequence (DNA): TGTGCCAGCAGCTTAGGGGTTGGGGCACCCTACGAGCAGTACTTC. Translated: CASSLGVGAPYEQYF. The whole variable domain, filled in from reference TRBV11-2 and TRBJ2-7, reads EAGVAQSPRYKIIEKRQSVAFWCNPISGHATLYWYQQILGQGPKLLIQFQNNGVVDDSQLPKDRFSAERLKGVDSTLKIQPAKLEDSAVYLCASSLGVGAPYEQYFGPGTRLTVT.

The chain carries TRBV2 and TRBJ2-7; possibly TRBD1 for D (5 bases). The CDR3 runs 13 residues. Germline-derived CDR1 and CDR2 are SNHLY and FYNNEI. V lost 2 bases, J lost 5 bases, and 10 bases lay in between. Written as DNA, the CDR3 is TGTGCCAGCAGTGAACAGGGTATGAACGAGCAGTACTTC. It yields the protein CASSEQGMNEQYF.

The V and J genes are TRBV9 and TRBJ2-2; TRBD2 aligns across 7 bases. CDR1 SGDLS and CDR2 YYNGEE come from the germline V gene. The trim removed 2 bases at V and 7 bases at J, leaving 14 bases unmatched. There are 17 residues in the CDR3. CDR3 sequence: CASSVSSAGVNGGELFF. For the CDR3, the DNA is TGTGCCAGCAGCGTCTCCTCGGCGGGAGTAAACGGCGGGGAGCTGTTTTTT.

The count of this clone is one. The chain is built from TRBV3-1 (or the pseudogene TRBV3-2) and TRBJ1-1; TRBD1 aligns across 9 bases. The V segment lost 2 bases and the J segment 4 bases; nucleotides outside the gene matches: 17. The CDR3 is 19 residues long. Germline loops: CDR1 LGHDT, CDR2 YNNKEL (reference sequence). CDR3 protein: CASSQKRPGTGLMGTEAFF. CDR3 nucleotides: TGTGCCAGCAGCCAAAAACGTCCCGGGACAGGGTTAATGGGCACTGAAGCTTTCTTT.

This CDR3 reads CASSYDRATQHF. The CDR3 nucleotides read TGTGCCAGCAGCTATGACAGGGCGACCCAGCATTTT. The rearrangement uses TRBV7-3 and TRBJ1-5; 7 bases line up with TRBD1. Losses at the gene ends were 4 bases for V and 11 bases for J; bases not matched to a gene: 5. CDR3 length: 12 amino acids. Germline values: CDR1 SGHTA, CDR2 FQGTGA.

In this sample, this clone turned up once. The chain is built from TRBV6-5 and TRBJ2-3; D not resolved. Trimming removed 6 bases at V and 0 bases at J, with 10 bases between. This CDR3 is built from 14 residues. The germline CDR1 and CDR2 sequences are MNHEY and SVGAGI. CDR3 DNA: TGTGCCAGCAGGCGCTCCGCTAGCACAGATACGCAGTATTTT. As protein: CASRRSASTDTQYF.

The V gene is TRBV15, the J gene TRBJ2-5, with a weak D call TRBD1 (5 bases). V lost 0 bases to trimming and J lost 5 bases, with 13 bases between them. This CDR3 region has 15 residues. CDR1 and CDR2 (germline): LNHNV, YYDKDF (reference sequence). CDR3 sequence: CATSRDRAGSETQYF. The CDR3 nucleotides are TGTGCCACCAGCAGAGATCGGGCAGGGTCGGAGACCCAGTACTTC.

The chain combines TRBV3-1 (or the pseudogene TRBV3-2) with TRBJ2-6; 9 bases are a match to TRBD1. The CDR3 has 15 amino acids. The J segment lost 2 bases and the V segment lost 5 bases, leaving 1 base of the junction unmatched. Germline CDR1 LGHDT, CDR2 YNNKEL (reference sequence). CDR3 DNA sequence: TGTGCCAGCAGCAGGGACAGGGCTGGGGCCAACGTCCTGACTTTC. Protein: CASSRDRAGANVLTF.

V and J are TRBV9 and TRBJ1-1; tentatively, D is TRBD1 (5 bases). The CDR3 runs 16 residues. The V end lost 0 bases, the J end lost 0 bases, and 12 bases lay between the germline ends. CDR1 is SGDLS and CDR2 is YYNGEE in the germline V gene. For the CDR3, the DNA is TGTGCCAGCAGCGTAGCGGCCACGACAGTGAACACTGAAGCTTTCTTT. Amino acids: CASSVAATTVNTEAFF.

This clone was seen once. This chain joins TRBV7-9 and TRBJ1-1; D ambiguous. V lost 0 bases and J 4 bases, leaving 9 bases between the germline ends. CDR1 SEHNR and CDR2 FQNEAQ come from the germline V gene (reference sequence). CDR3 length equals 14 residues. For the CDR3, the DNA is TGTGCCAGCAGCTTAGCGGGCGCCGGCACTGAAGCTTTCTTT. This translates into CASSLAGAGTEAFF.

This chain connects TRBV19 to TRBJ1-2, with D possibly TRBD1 on 6 matching bases. The V and J ends lost 1 base and 4 bases respectively, with 13 bases between them. Germline CDR1 reads LNHDA; CDR2 reads SQIVND (reference sequence). The CDR3 length is 15 residues. This chain's CDR3 is CASSIASSDSYGYTF. CDR3 in DNA: TGTGCCAGTAGTATAGCCTCCTCGGACAGCTATGGCTACACCTTC.

The rearrangement links TRBV4-2 to TRBJ2-7; D might be TRBD2 (6 bases). Germline V gene data show CDR1 as LGHNA and CDR2 as YNFKEQ. V lost 2 bases, J lost 3 bases, and 11 bases lay in between. This CDR3 region has 14 residues. In nucleotides, the CDR3 is TGTGCCAGCAGCCAAAGTGGAGGGAACTACGAGCAGTACTTC. Translated: CASSQSGGNYEQYF.